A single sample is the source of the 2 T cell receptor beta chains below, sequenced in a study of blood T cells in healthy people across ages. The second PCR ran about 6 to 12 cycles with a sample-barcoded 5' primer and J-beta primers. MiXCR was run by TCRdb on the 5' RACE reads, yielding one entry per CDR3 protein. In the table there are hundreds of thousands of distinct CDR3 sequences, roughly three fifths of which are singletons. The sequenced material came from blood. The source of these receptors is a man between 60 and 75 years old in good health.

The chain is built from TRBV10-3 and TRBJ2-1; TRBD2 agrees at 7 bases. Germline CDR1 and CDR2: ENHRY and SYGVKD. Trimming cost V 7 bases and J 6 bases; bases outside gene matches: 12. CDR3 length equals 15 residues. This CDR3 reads CAITKAGTFGNEQFF. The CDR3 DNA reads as TGTGCCATCACTAAAGCGGGGACCTTCGGCAATGAGCAGTTCTTC.

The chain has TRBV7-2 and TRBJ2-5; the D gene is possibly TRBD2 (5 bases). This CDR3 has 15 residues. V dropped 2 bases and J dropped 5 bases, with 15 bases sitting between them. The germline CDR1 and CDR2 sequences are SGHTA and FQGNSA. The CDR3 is CASSLSSPGRETQYF. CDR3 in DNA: TGTGCCAGCAGCTTAAGCTCCCCGGGAAGGGAGACCCAGTACTTC.